The 31 T cell receptor beta chains below come from one sample, sequenced in a study of beta chain features in type 1 diabetes. Study-wide points: Among patients with Type 1 diabetes, TCRB CDR3s were moderately but significantly shorter in every one of the four CD4+ subsets.

cDNA synthesis used the whole RNA isolate, giving expressed TCRB sequences. The protocol was immunoSEQ multiplex PCR, while the TCRdb copy is restricted to in-frame clones and leaves out a portion. The repertoire holds around 110,000 clones, with about 17% as singletons. The antigens these receptors bind are not known. Sequences were obtained from central memory CD4+ T cells from blood. The origin of the receptors is a man aged 25 to 40 with type 1 diabetes.

The V and J genes are TRBV9 and TRBJ2-7; unclear D gene. Trimming left V 6 bases short and J 3 bases short, with 16 bases between. CDR3 length: 14 amino acids. CDR1 is SGDLS and CDR2 is YYNGEE in the germline V gene. The CDR3 here is CASNRQGNFYEQYF. The CDR3, as DNA: TGTGCCAGCAACCGCCAAGGGAACTTCTACGAGCAGTACTTC.

The chain is built from TRBV5-1 and TRBJ1-1, with 9 positions matching TRBD1. CDR1 and CDR2 from the germline V gene are SGHRS and YFSETQ. CDR3 size: 14 residues. Trimming took 2 bases from V and 4 from J; bases not matched to a gene: 3. CDR3: CASSLQGAGTEAFF. The CDR3 nucleotides are TGCGCCAGCAGCTTACAGGGGGCGGGCACTGAAGCTTTCTTT. The entire variable domain, with the rest obtained from reference TRBV5-1 and TRBJ1-1, is as follows: KAGVTQTPRYLIKTRGQQVTLSCSPISGHRSVSWYQQTPGQGLQFLFEYFSETQRNKGNFPGRFSGRQFSNSRSEMNVSTLELGDSALYLCASSLQGAGTEAFFGQGTRLTVV.

This clone was seen repeatedly, ten times or more. The rearrangement uses TRBV7-9 and TRBJ2-1, with 13 bases identical to TRBD2. The CDR3 sequence is 19 residues long. From germline, CDR1 is SEHNR and CDR2 FQNEAQ (reference sequence). V lost 5 bases, J lost 2 bases, and 12 bases stayed unmatched. The CDR3 sequence: CASSPQTSGGLFPYNEQFF. The CDR3 DNA reads as TGTGCCAGCAGCCCCCAGACTAGCGGGGGGCTCTTCCCCTACAATGAGCAGTTCTTC.

The chain combines TRBV5-6 with TRBJ2-7; D call uncertain. The CDR3 contains 16 residues. The ends were cut back, 0 bases at V and 4 bases at J, with 17 bases in the middle. CDR1 and CDR2 from the germline V gene are SGHDT and YYEEEE. CDR3 loop: CASSLVSGGAGYEQYF. CDR3 nucleotide sequence: TGTGCCAGCAGCTTGGTTTCGGGCGGAGCCGGGTACGAGCAGTACTTC.

This clone turned up a few times. The rearrangement joins TRBV27 to TRBJ2-5, with a tentative D call TRBD1 (5 bases). Germline loops: CDR1 MNHEY, CDR2 SMNVEV (reference sequence). The V end was cut by 1 base, the J end by 2 bases, with 11 bases between. The CDR3 consists of 15 residues. The CDR3 bases are TGTGCCAGCAGTTTATTTTCAGGGTCACAAGAGACCCAGTACTTC. Protein: CASSLFSGSQETQYF.

This clone was counted a few times. This sequence joins TRBV30 and TRBJ1-5, with D uncertain. This CDR3 comprises 12 residues. With 7 bases removed from V and 6 bases from J, the gap between germline ends came to 13 bases. Germline V CDR1 and CDR2: GTSNPN, SVGIG (reference sequence). The CDR3 nucleotides are TGTGCCTCAAATCTCCCCGGTCAGCCCCAGCATTTT. Residues: CASNLPGQPQHF.

This clone was counted a few times. The chain couples TRBV28 to TRBJ2-7; either TRBD1 or TRBD2 may supply D (6 bases each). Deletions cut 3 bases from V and 4 bases from J, with 16 bases between. Germline CDR1 and CDR2: MDHEN and SYDVKM. The CDR3 extends over 15 amino acids. In nucleotides, the CDR3 is TGTGCCAGCAGTTTCCGAGGGGGAAGCGGGTACGAGCAGTACTTC. Protein sequence: CASSFRGGSGYEQYF.

As regards this clone: This likely came from a read error, as a far larger clone is one base away. The chain recombines TRBV28 with TRBJ2-7, with 8 nucleotides matching TRBD1. CDR3 length: 12 amino acids. CDR1 and CDR2 (germline): MDHEN, SYDVKM. J was trimmed by 4 bases and V by 6 bases; bases with no gene match: 2. Here the CDR3 DNA reads TGTGCCAGCAGCCGGACAGGGTACGAGCAGTACTTC. The encoded protein is CASSRTGYEQYF.

CDR3 coding DNA: TGTGCCAGCAGCCCGAACAGGGCCCCGAACACCGGGGAGCTGTTTTTT. Translation: CASSPNRAPNTGELFF. The V and J genes are TRBV14 and TRBJ2-2; maybe TRBD1 (6 bases). V was pared by 4 bases and J by 0 bases, with 12 bases between. There are 16 residues in the CDR3. CDR1 and CDR2 (germline): SGHDN, FVKESK.

The chain is built from TRBV7-9 and TRBJ2-7; D gene ambiguous. CDR1 and CDR2 from the germline V gene are SEHNR and FQNEAQ (reference sequence). This CDR3 comprises 12 residues. V dropped 0 bases and J dropped 5 bases, with 5 bases sitting between them. The CDR3 reads CASSLAANEQYF. In DNA form, the CDR3 reads TGTGCCAGCAGCTTAGCAGCGAACGAGCAGTACTTC.

The chain carries TRBV29-1 and TRBJ1-1; D may be TRBD1 (5 bases). Germline CDR1 and CDR2: SQVTM and ANQGSEA. The CDR3 has 12 residues. Here the CDR3 DNA reads TGCGGTGGGGCCAACTCGAACACTGAAGCTTTCTTT. It encodes CGGANSNTEAFF.

The V call is TRBV27, the J call TRBJ2-1; 8 bases are shared with TRBD1. CDR3 length: 16 amino acids. With 2 bases clipped from V and 5 bases from J, the junction kept 8 bases outside the gene matches. Germline values: CDR1 MNHEY, CDR2 SMNVEV (reference sequence). The CDR3 sequence is CASSLRVQGGNNEQFF. The CDR3 DNA reads as TGTGCCAGCAGTTTAAGGGTACAGGGGGGAAACAATGAGCAGTTCTTC.

About this clone: Different DNA sequences within this sample yield the same CDR3. The chain is built from TRBV20-1 and TRBJ2-7, with a tentative D call TRBD1 (6 bases). V was cut by 5 bases and J by 6 bases, with 11 bases left in between. This CDR3 is built from 11 residues. CDR1 is DFQATT, CDR2 SNEGSKA, per germline (reference sequence). CDR3 protein: CSAGTGSEQYF. The DNA of the CDR3 is TGCAGTGCTGGAACAGGGTCCGAGCAGTACTTC.

The V call is TRBV28, the J call TRBJ1-3; no firm D call. The length of the CDR3 is 12 residues. Trimming pared 4 bases from V and 8 bases from J, leaving 9 bases between. The V gene's germline CDR1 is MDHEN and CDR2 SYDVKM. CDR3 nucleotides: TGTGCCAGCAGTTCTCCGCTCGACACCATATATTTT. Translation: CASSSPLDTIYF.

This clone was counted a few times. The V call is TRBV2, the J call TRBJ1-4; TRBD1 might be the D (6 bases). Trimming left V 4 bases short and J 5 bases short, with 8 bases between. Germline values: CDR1 SNHLY, CDR2 FYNNEI. This CDR3 spans 13 amino acids. This CDR3 reads CASSGQGNEKLFF. The CDR3 DNA sequence: TGTGCCAGCAGTGGCCAGGGGAATGAAAAACTGTTTTTT.

The V call is TRBV5-1, the J call TRBJ2-2; 7 bases align to TRBD1. V dropped 2 bases and J dropped 4; count of bases not matched to a gene: 2. Germline V gives CDR1 SGHRS, CDR2 YFSETQ. The CDR3 is 14 residues long. The CDR3 protein is CASSLQGSTGELFF. CDR3 nucleotides: TGCGCCAGCAGCTTACAGGGGAGCACCGGGGAGCTGTTTTTT.

This clone has just a few counts. The rearrangement uses TRBV5-4 and TRBJ2-3; D might be TRBD2 (6 bases). The CDR3 loop spans 15 amino acids. Germline-derived CDR1 and CDR2 are SGHNT and YYREEE (reference sequence). The germline V and J ends were trimmed by 2 bases and 2 bases, with 12 bases remaining between them. The CDR3 is CASSFGGIITDTQYF. The CDR3 DNA follows: TGTGCCAGCAGCTTTGGGGGGATTATCACAGATACGCAGTATTTT.

V and J are TRBV18 and TRBJ2-7; D is unclear. The V gene lost 3 bases and the J gene lost 2 bases, with 2 bases spanning the gap. The CDR3 is made up of 11 amino acids. Germline CDR1 reads KGHSH; CDR2 reads LQKENI. For the CDR3, the DNA is TGTGCCAGCTCACCCGCCTACGAGCAGTACTTC. Its translation: CASSPAYEQYF. Full variable domain (remainder filled in from reference TRBV18 and TRBJ2-7): NAGVMQNPRHLVRRRGQEARLRCSPMKGHSHVYWYRQLPEEGLKFMVYLQKENIIDESGMPKERFSAEFPKEGPSILRIQQVVRGDSAAYFCASSPAYEQYFGPGTRLTVT.

This clone came up many times. The V call is TRBV5-1, the J call TRBJ1-4; D is undetermined. The CDR3 covers 15 residues. The germline V gene encodes CDR1 SGHRS and CDR2 YFSETQ. Trimming pared 3 bases from V and 1 base from J, leaving 10 bases between. The CDR3 nucleotides are TGCGCCAGCAGCTCACAGACCGGAACTAATGAAAAACTGTTTTTT. The encoded protein is CASSSQTGTNEKLFF.

The sample holds a few counts of this clone. V usage is TRBV5-1 and J usage is TRBJ1-2, with 9 nucleotides matching TRBD1. The V gene's germline CDR1 is SGHRS and CDR2 YFSETQ. With V trimmed by 7 bases and J by 3 bases, 7 bases remained unmatched. CDR3 length: 14 amino acids. The CDR3 protein is CASARDRVDYGYTF. CDR3 nucleotides: TGCGCCAGCGCCAGGGACAGGGTGGACTATGGCTACACCTTC.

This clone turned up a few times. V and J are TRBV11-2 and TRBJ2-3; the D gene is possibly TRBD2 (5 bases). The CDR3 consists of 14 residues. Per the germline V gene, CDR1 is SGHAT and CDR2 is FQNNGV. The V and J ends lost 2 bases and 2 bases respectively, with 8 bases between them. In DNA form, the CDR3 reads TGTGCCAGCAGCTTAACGACTAACACAGATACGCAGTATTTT. Protein sequence: CASSLTTNTDTQYF.

The rearrangement joins TRBV4-1 to TRBJ2-7; 8 bases are shared with TRBD2. The V and J ends lost 0 bases and 0 bases, in that order; junction bases with no gene match: 13. This CDR3 spans 19 amino acids. Germline V CDR1 and CDR2: MGHRA, YSYEKL. This CDR3 reads CASSQEGAGGAASSYEQYF. In DNA form, the CDR3 reads TGCGCCAGCAGCCAAGAAGGGGCGGGAGGAGCGGCGAGCTCCTACGAGCAGTACTTC.

The rearrangement links TRBV28 to TRBJ2-3; D gene unclear. This CDR3 contains 13 residues. CDR1 and CDR2 from the germline V gene are MDHEN and SYDVKM. Between the trimmed V and J ends, which lost 7 bases and 4 bases, there was a span of 12 bases. This CDR3 is CASKAARPDTQYF. In DNA, the CDR3 is TGTGCCAGCAAGGCCGCTAGGCCAGATACGCAGTATTTT. Filled out from reference TRBV28 and TRBJ2-3, the complete variable domain reads DVKVTQSSRYLVKRTGEKVFLECVQDMDHENMFWYRQDPGLGLRLIYFSYDVKMKEKGDIPEGYSVSREKKERFSLILESASTNQTSMYLCASKAARPDTQYFGPGTRLTVL.

This chain links TRBV5-1 with TRBJ1-2; a weak D match, TRBD1 (6 bases). Germline V gene sequence: CDR1 SGHRS, CDR2 YFSETQ. The CDR3 runs 14 residues. V gave up 4 bases and J gave up 6 bases, with 16 bases separating them. The CDR3 here is CASSPGQPMDGYTF. The CDR3 coding sequence is TGCGCCAGCAGCCCAGGACAGCCGATGGATGGCTACACCTTC.

The CDR3 is CASSQAPRAFSTGGNGYTF. CDR3 bases: TGCGCCAGCAGCCAAGCCCCCAGGGCATTTTCGACAGGGGGCAATGGCTACACCTTC. The rearrangement joins TRBV4-1 to TRBJ1-2; 10 bases align to TRBD1. Germline loops: CDR1 MGHRA, CDR2 YSYEKL. The CDR3 loop spans 19 amino acids. The V and J ends lost 1 base and 6 bases, in that order; junction bases with no gene match: 17.

This clone was seen only once. The chain links TRBV9 to TRBJ2-2, with 7 bases that match TRBD2. The CDR3 length is 16 residues. Germline V gene lookup returns CDR1 SGDLS and CDR2 YYNGEE. V shed 3 bases and J 2 bases; nucleotides not matched to a gene: 7. In DNA, the CDR3 is TGTGCCAGCAGCGCGAGCCGGGACTATAACACCGGGGAGCTGTTTTTT. It codes for CASSASRDYNTGELFF.

This clone was observed a handful of times. The chain uses TRBV10-3 and TRBJ2-1, with D unclear. Germline V gives CDR1 ENHRY, CDR2 SYGVKD. V lost 10 bases, J lost 5 bases, and 21 bases lay in between. This CDR3 has 15 amino acids. CDR3 in amino acids: CASTVTGPNNNEQFF. Here the CDR3 DNA reads TGTGCCAGCACCGTGACCGGGCCAAACAACAATGAGCAGTTCTTC.

This clone has just a few counts. The DNA for the CDR3 is TGTGCCAGCAGCTCCTCGGAGCGGGGCACAGATACGCAGTATTTT. Encoded protein: CASSSSERGTDTQYF. The genes are TRBV7-9 and TRBJ2-3; a weak D match, TRBD2 (6 bases). Trimming cost V 4 bases and J 1 base, with 12 bases left between them. This CDR3 contains 15 residues. The germline V gene has CDR1 SEHNR and CDR2 FQNEAQ (reference sequence).

This clone was counted a few times. Only one base separates this from a far larger clonotype, so it likely reflects a read error. The chain couples TRBV5-1 to TRBJ2-7; 7 nucleotides align to TRBD1. The CDR3 sequence is 15 residues long. The V gene end was trimmed by 4 bases and the J gene end by 0 bases; junction bases not matched to a gene: 7. The germline V gene has CDR1 SGHRS and CDR2 YFSETQ. This CDR3 reads CASSPGPGGSYEQYF. For the CDR3, the DNA is TGCGCCAGCAGCCCCGGGCCAGGGGGCTCCTACGAGCAGTACTTC.

Comments on this clone: Since a far larger clone is one base different, this is likely a read error. The chain couples TRBV11-2 to TRBJ1-2, with 8 bases lining up with TRBD1. The CDR3 is 15 amino acids. V was clipped by 5 bases and J by 4 bases; unmatched bases: 9. Germline V gives CDR1 SGHAT, CDR2 FQNNGV. The DNA for the CDR3 is TGTGCCAGCAGCAGTTTAAAGACAGGGGCCTATGGCTACACCTTC. Its protein is CASSSLKTGAYGYTF.

By share, this clone counts as medium-sized (0.01 to 0.1%). The rearrangement uses TRBV4-1 and TRBJ2-5, with D possibly being TRBD2 (5 bases). The CDR3 covers 15 residues. Germline CDR1 and CDR2: MGHRA and YSYEKL. The V end lost 0 bases, the J end lost 5 bases, and 13 bases lay between the germline ends. The CDR3 here is CASSQEASPGETQYF. The CDR3 nucleotides read TGCGCCAGCAGCCAAGAGGCCTCCCCGGGGGAGACCCAGTACTTC.